This T cell receptor (beta chain) was captured in a study of cytomegalovirus exposure and HLA in healthy donors. Study at large: Findings of an earlier analysis included about 120 million unique TCR beta sequences from 180 million or so T cells.

General study results and limits: In a later analysis, common viral pathogens appeared linked to several of the most significant clusters. For most TCR beta V segments, an earlier analysis put the productive rate at about 87% or about 30% of the time.

To note about this clone: Its antigen is as yet unknown.

The study ran its PCR with 60 Vbeta and 13 Jbeta primers. Clones were read by immunoSEQ multiplex PCR, and TCRdb kept only the in-frame ones, dropping some. The data hold a few hundred thousand clones, with approximately 90% observed a single time. The CDR3 is 15 amino acids. Per germline, CDR1 SGHRS and CDR2 YFSETQ. V lost 4 bases and J lost 1; bases outside the gene matches: 7. This TCR derives from a woman aged 18-29 years in good health and CMV-seronegative. The V call is TRBV5-1, the J call TRBJ1-1, with 7 bases lining up with TRBD1. Material for sequencing was PBMCs. CDR3: CASSLFGTENTEAFF. CDR3 in DNA: TGCGCCAGCAGCCTTTTCGGGACAGAGAACACTGAAGCTTTCTTT.